A selection of T cell receptor beta chains follows, all from one sample in a study of blood T cell repertoires in COVID-19. Some clones are missing from TCRdb's copy, which holds only in-frame ones; the method was immunoSEQ multiplex PCR. The data show around 190,000 clones, with about 80% seen just once and roughly 7.8% held by the top ten. Sequencing was done on a sample of peripheral blood. All receptors come from a woman aged 45-65 years with active or convalescent COVID-19. CDR3s include the opening cysteine and the closing phenylalanine or tryptophan. The D gene is left open where the match is weak. Clone size is stated in some rows and not others, as once, few, many or a class when expanded.

d_call	v_call	clone_size	j_call	cdr3_aa	cdr3_nt
NA	TRBV12-5	NA	TRBJ2-7	CASGDQVAQTLSYEQYF	TGTGCTAGTGGTGATCAGGTGGCACAGACCCTTTCCTACGAGCAGTACTTC
TRBD1	TRBV15	NA	TRBJ1-2	CATSGGGTGDYGYTF	TGTGCCACCAGCGGGGGGGGGACAGGGGACTATGGCTACACCTTC
TRBD2	TRBV19	NA	TRBJ2-2	CASSASPWTSGADYTGELFF	TGTGCCAGTAGTGCCAGCCCCTGGACTAGCGGGGCGGATTACACCGGGGAGCTGTTTTTT
NA	TRBV19	NA	TRBJ2-3	CASSSAGRSDTQYF	TGTGCCAGTAGTAGCGCAGGGAGGTCAGATACGCAGTATTTT
TRBD2	TRBV9	NA	TRBJ2-1	CASSVLLAGNEQFF	TGTGCCAGCAGCGTACTACTAGCGGGGAATGAGCAGTTCTTC
NA	TRBV5-4	NA	TRBJ2-5	CASSLGGSQETQYF	TGTGCCAGCAGCTTGGGGGGCTCTCAAGAGACCCAGTACTTC
TRBD1	TRBV11-1	NA	TRBJ1-1	CASSPRQGPNTEAFF	TGTGCCAGCAGCCCTCGACAGGGGCCGAACACTGAAGCTTTCTTT
TRBD1	TRBV5-1	once	TRBJ1-2	CASSREQGIDYGYTF	TGCGCCAGCAGTAGGGAACAGGGGATCGACTATGGCTACACCTTC
NA	TRBV7-9	NA	TRBJ2-1	CASSAQGRDNEQFF	TGTGCCAGCAGCGCACAGGGACGAGACAATGAGCAGTTCTTC
TRBD2	TRBV28	NA	TRBJ2-1	CASSLGLAGYNEQFF	TGTGCCAGCAGCCTGGGACTAGCGGGATACAATGAGCAGTTCTTC
TRBD2	TRBV18	NA	TRBJ2-1	CASSPPGLADPNEQFF	TGTGCCAGCTCACCACCGGGACTAGCGGACCCGAATGAGCAGTTCTTC
NA	TRBV18	NA	TRBJ1-1	CASSPTRGRGVPEAFF	TGTGCCAGCTCACCTACTAGAGGCAGGGGAGTTCCTGAAGCTTTCTTT
TRBD1	TRBV12-3/TRBV12-4	NA	TRBJ1-1	CASSLALTGEEF	TGTGCCAGCAGTTTAGCGCTGACAGGGGAGGAATTT
NA	TRBV25-1	NA	TRBJ1-2	CASSELPDKGYTF	TGTGCCAGCAGTGAACTCCCAGACAAGGGCTACACCTTC
TRBD1	TRBV18	NA	TRBJ2-7	CASSLGQDVSYEQYF	TGTGCCAGCTCACTCGGACAGGACGTTTCCTACGAGCAGTACTTC
TRBD2	TRBV9	NA	TRBJ2-5	CASSPPSGSAWETQYF	TGTGCCAGCAGCCCACCTAGCGGGAGTGCTTGGGAGACCCAGTACTTC
NA	TRBV11-1	NA	TRBJ2-5	CASSFPGPETQYF	TGTGCCAGCAGCTTCCCAGGGCCGGAGACCCAGTACTTC
TRBD1	TRBV5-4	NA	TRBJ1-2	CASSLRDRGNYGYTF	TGTGCCAGCAGCTTGCGGGACAGGGGTAACTATGGCTACACCTTC
NA	TRBV7-9	NA	TRBJ1-4	CASSLVRGPEKLFF	TGTGCCAGCAGCTTAGTCAGGGGACCTGAAAAACTGTTTTTT